This TCR beta chain originates from a study of cytomegalovirus exposure and HLA in healthy donors. With 60 Vbeta and 13 Jbeta primers, the PCR was carried out. TCRdb's table, derived via immunoSEQ multiplex PCR, lists solely in-frame clones and lacks some. This table has 75,000 to 95,000 clones, about 83% appearing once. Trimming took 6 bases from V and 5 from J, leaving 16 bases between them. Germline CDR1 is SQVTM and CDR2 is ANQGSEA. The CDR3 spans 13 residues. Sequencing input: PBMCs. The receptor's source is a woman in her late teens or twenties in good health and CMV-seropositive. The gene calls are TRBV29-1 and TRBJ2-5, with D perhaps matching TRBD1 (6 bases). This chain's CDR3 is CSVAGAPGETQYF. The DNA for the CDR3 is TGCAGCGTCGCAGGGGCCCCTGGGGAGACCCAGTACTTC.